What follows are 31 T cell receptor beta chains derived from one specimen sequenced in a study of shared clonotypes between healthy human individuals. The data were produced by immunoSEQ multiplex PCR, yet TCRdb's version contains in-frame clones alone and is incomplete. The sample has over 400,000 clones, 60% to 80% seen once. Sample: PBMCs. These receptors were obtained from a woman in her forties in good health. Some clones in this sample may be carry-over from other donors' samples.

The chain uses TRBV5-1 and TRBJ2-7; TRBD2 agrees at 13 bases. With 0 bases clipped from V and 4 bases from J, the junction kept 7 bases outside the gene matches. The germline CDR1 and CDR2 sequences are SGHRS and YFSETQ. The CDR3 is 17 residues long. This CDR3 reads CASSLGPGLAGWYEQYF. The CDR3 DNA follows: TGCGCCAGCAGCTTGGGGCCGGGACTAGCGGGATGGTACGAGCAGTACTTC.

This rearrangement joins TRBV4-2 to TRBJ1-2; D remains ambiguous. The CDR3 contains 14 residues. V shed 1 base and J shed 1 base, with 7 bases lying between them. Germline loops: CDR1 LGHNA, CDR2 YNFKEQ. CDR3 sequence reads: CASSQGVFNYGYTF. The CDR3 nucleotides read TGTGCCAGCAGCCAAGGGGTGTTTAACTATGGCTACACCTTC.

The J gene is TRBJ2-1, the V gene TRBV29-1; 8 nucleotides agree with TRBD2. CDR3 length: 14 amino acids. Germline loops: CDR1 SQVTM, CDR2 ANQGSEA. With V trimmed by 6 bases and J by 6 bases, 10 bases remained unmatched. The CDR3, as DNA: TGCAGCGTCTCGAGAAGCGGGAGAGGCAATGAGCAGTTCTTC. This translates into CSVSRSGRGNEQFF.

CDR3 loop: CASSSGQGTIYGYTF. DNA of the CDR3: TGTGCCAGCAGCTCCGGACAGGGCACAATCTATGGCTACACCTTC. The chain couples TRBV7-2 to TRBJ1-2, with TRBD1 matching over 8 bases. The germline CDR1 and CDR2 sequences are SGHTA and FQGNSA. After removal of 4 bases from V and 4 bases from J, the junction contained 8 bases not matched to a gene. The CDR3 has 15 residues.

V usage is TRBV5-1 and J usage is TRBJ1-1; D call uncertain. The CDR3 has 15 residues. In germline, CDR1 is SGHRS, CDR2 YFSETQ. Between the trimmed V and J ends, which lost 0 bases and 3 bases, there was a span of 12 bases. The CDR3 sequence is CASSLEGPADTEAFF. In DNA, the CDR3 is TGCGCCAGCAGCTTGGAAGGTCCAGCGGACACTGAAGCTTTCTTT.

This rearrangement joins TRBV10-3 to TRBJ2-7; D is unresolved. Trimming left V 7 bases short and J 0 bases short, with 10 bases between. The CDR3 runs 13 residues. Per the germline V gene, CDR1 is ENHRY and CDR2 is SYGVKD. Here the CDR3 DNA reads TGTGCCATCAACTCGGCCCGCTCCTACGAGCAGTACTTC. It is translated as CAINSARSYEQYF.

Notes on this clone: Possible read error: a much larger clone is one base away. This sequence joins TRBV6-6 and TRBJ2-7, with D possibly matching TRBD2 (6 bases). CDR1 MNHNY and CDR2 SVGAGI come from the germline V gene (reference sequence). CDR3 length: 11 residues. The V end was cut by 6 bases, the J end by 3 bases, with 6 bases between. In DNA, the CDR3 is TGTGCCAGCAGCGGGGGCTACGAGCAGTACTTC. This codes for CASSGGYEQYF.

The CDR3 coding sequence is TGTGCCAGCAGCTTGGGGGGTGTGCAACAGACCCAGTACTTC. The encoded protein is CASSLGGVQQTQYF. The J gene is TRBJ2-5, the V gene TRBV5-6; D unclear. The CDR3 covers 14 residues. The germline CDR1 and CDR2 sequences are SGHDT and YYEEEE. Trimming removed 0 bases at V and 6 bases at J, with 12 bases between.

Only a few counts were recorded for this clone. The genes are TRBV10-3 and TRBJ1-1; D uncertain. Germline V gene lookup returns CDR1 ENHRY and CDR2 SYGVKD. Trimming shortened V by 4 bases and J by 1 base, and 7 bases separated the two germline ends. The CDR3 loop spans 13 amino acids. This CDR3 is CAISGRQNTEAFF. In DNA, the CDR3 is TGTGCCATCAGTGGCAGACAGAACACTGAAGCTTTCTTT.

The chain is built from TRBV28 and TRBJ1-5; D gene unclear. CDR1 and CDR2 (germline): MDHEN, SYDVKM. The CDR3 sequence is 15 residues long. The V end lost 1 base, the J end lost 6 bases, and 13 bases lay between the germline ends. The CDR3 nucleotides are TGTGCCAGCAGTTTATCCGGGATAGCGGGTCAGCCCCAGCATTTT. Residues: CASSLSGIAGQPQHF.

The genes are TRBV27 and TRBJ1-4; perhaps TRBD1 as D (6 bases). There are 21 residues in the CDR3. Germline lookup yields CDR1 MNHEY and CDR2 SMNVEV (reference sequence). With 0 bases removed from V and 4 bases from J, the gap between germline ends came to 27 bases. The CDR3 DNA is TGTGCCAGCAGTTTATCGGATGACCAACCCCGTCTAACAGGGAATAATGAAAAACTGTTTTTT. Amino acid sequence: CASSLSDDQPRLTGNNEKLFF. Combining the CDR3 with reference TRBV27 and TRBJ1-4 gives the whole variable domain EAQVTQNPRYLITVTGKKLTVTCSQNMNHEYMSWYRQDPGLGLRQIYYSMNVEVTDKGDVPEGYKVSRKEKRNFPLILESPSPNQTSLYFCASSLSDDQPRLTGNNEKLFFGSGTQLSVL.

The rearrangement links TRBV15 to TRBJ2-7; the match to TRBD2 covers 7 bases. CDR1 is LNHNV, CDR2 YYDKDF, per germline (reference sequence). Germline trimming cut 3 bases from V and 6 bases from J; bases unmatched to any gene: 11. The CDR3 extends over 15 amino acids. Written as DNA, the CDR3 is TGTGCCACCAGCAGTGCTCGAGGGCTAGCGGCCGAGCAGTACTTC. This sequence encodes CATSSARGLAAEQYF.

In this sample, this clone turned up a few times. The chain carries TRBV5-1 and TRBJ1-1; D possibly corresponds to TRBD1 (5 bases). The CDR3 totals 14 residues. V was cut by 5 bases and J by 5 bases, with 16 bases left in between. Germline V gives CDR1 SGHRS, CDR2 YFSETQ. The CDR3 loop is CASRLTVGLTEAFF. CDR3 DNA sequence: TGCGCCAGCAGGTTGACAGTAGGGTTGACTGAAGCTTTCTTT.

This clone was seen a few times. J is TRBJ1-1 and V is TRBV11-3, with a weak D call TRBD1 (5 bases). CDR1 SGHNT and CDR2 YENEEA come from the germline V gene. The CDR3 runs 13 residues. Trimming removed 3 bases at V and 1 base at J, with 6 bases between. CDR3 sequence: CASSFQGNTEAFF. DNA of the CDR3: TGTGCCAGCAGCTTTCAGGGGAACACTGAAGCTTTCTTT. Complete variable domain (other parts from reference TRBV11-3 and TRBJ1-1): EAGVVQSPRYKIIEKKQPVAFWCNPISGHNTLYWYLQNLGQGPELLIRYENEEAVDDSQLPKDRFSAERLKGVDSTLKIQPAELGDSAVYLCASSFQGNTEAFFGQGTRLTVV.

The chain uses TRBV11-2 and TRBJ2-7, with D possibly being TRBD1 or TRBD2 (6 bases each). V was clipped by 5 bases and J by 1 base, with 12 bases between them. The germline V gene has CDR1 SGHAT and CDR2 FQNNGV. The CDR3 runs 14 residues. The CDR3 DNA follows: TGTGCCAGCAGCGCGGGACATTTTTCCTACGAGCAGTACTTC. This sequence encodes CASSAGHFSYEQYF.

The rearrangement joins TRBV27 to TRBJ1-2; 7 bases map to TRBD1. The J segment lost 6 bases and the V segment lost 6 bases, leaving 10 bases of the junction unmatched. Germline values: CDR1 MNHEY, CDR2 SMNVEV (reference sequence). The CDR3 extends over 14 amino acids. CDR3 region: CASRLQGPANGYTF. The DNA for the CDR3 is TGTGCCAGCAGATTACAGGGGCCCGCAAATGGCTACACCTTC.

Many counts were recorded for this clone. The chain has TRBV6-1 and TRBJ2-7, with D perhaps given as TRBD1 or TRBD2 (7 bases each). The CDR3 has 16 residues. CDR1 and CDR2 (germline): MNHNS, SASEGT. V was cut by 2 bases and J by 4 bases, with 18 bases left in between. The CDR3: CASSEIAGRGSYEQYF. CDR3 nucleotides: TGTGCCAGCAGTGAAATAGCGGGCAGGGGGTCGTACGAGCAGTACTTC.

The chain carries TRBV6-5 and TRBJ2-1, with 13 bases fitting TRBD2. The CDR3 is made up of 14 amino acids. Trimming took 5 bases from V and 14 from J; bases not matched to a gene: 9. Per the germline V gene, CDR1 is MNHEY and CDR2 is SVGAGI. CDR3 nucleotide sequence: TGTGCCAGCAGTGTTACTAGCGGGAGGGCCTTAGAGTTCTTC. Encoded protein: CASSVTSGRALEFF.

J is TRBJ2-3 and V is TRBV4-3; perhaps TRBD1 as D (5 bases). The length of the CDR3 is 15 residues. Trimming removed 0 bases from V and 4 bases from J, with 11 bases in between. Germline assignment: CDR1 LGHNA and CDR2 YSLEER. This CDR3 reads CASSQDRQGADTQYF. DNA for the CDR3: TGCGCCAGCAGCCAAGATCGGCAGGGCGCAGATACGCAGTATTTT.

This chain links TRBV4-2 with TRBJ1-5, with D tentatively TRBD1 (6 bases). Trimming shortened V by 0 bases and J by 0 bases, and 15 bases separated the two germline ends. The germline gives CDR1 LGHNA, CDR2 YNFKEQ. CDR3 length equals 18 residues. CDR3 region: CASSQDRPGGYSNQPQHF. CDR3 bases: TGTGCCAGCAGCCAAGATCGTCCGGGGGGCTATAGCAATCAGCCCCAGCATTTT.

This clone was recorded once. The CDR3 spells CASGIPEQYF. DNA for the CDR3: TGTGCCAGTGGTATCCCTGAGCAGTACTTC. This chain connects TRBV27 to TRBJ2-7; D uncertain. Trimming stripped 9 bases from V and 7 bases from J, with 10 bases between. This CDR3 has 10 amino acids. Looked up from germline, CDR1 is MNHEY and CDR2 is SMNVEV (reference sequence).

The CDR3 reads CASSYEGSNQPQHF. The CDR3 nucleotides are TGTGCCAGCAGTTACGAGGGTAGCAATCAGCCCCAGCATTTT. The V call is TRBV6-6, the J call TRBJ1-5; D unresolved. Germline V gene data show CDR1 as MNHNY and CDR2 as SVGAGI (reference sequence). Between the trimmed V and J ends, which lost 2 bases and 0 bases, there was a span of 5 bases. The CDR3 sequence is 14 residues long.

The rearrangement uses TRBV29-1 and TRBJ2-3; D assignment may be TRBD1 or TRBD2 (6 bases each). The length of the CDR3 is 13 residues. The V and J ends lost 6 bases and 6 bases respectively, with 16 bases between them. Germline V lookup: CDR1 SQVTM, CDR2 ANQGSEA. The CDR3 sequence is CSVGEGGWDTQYF. The CDR3, as DNA: TGCAGCGTGGGAGAGGGGGGATGGGATACGCAGTATTTT.

The V and J genes are TRBV11-3 and TRBJ2-1; D may be TRBD2 (6 bases). The CDR3 is 13 amino acids. V was shortened by 3 bases and J by 6 bases, with 9 bases between the two germline ends. Germline V CDR1 and CDR2: SGHNT, YENEEA. CDR3 DNA: TGTGCCAGCAGCTTGACTAGTCCCAATGAGCAGTTCTTC. It translates to CASSLTSPNEQFF. Drawing the rest from reference TRBV11-3 and TRBJ2-1, the complete variable domain is EAGVVQSPRYKIIEKKQPVAFWCNPISGHNTLYWYLQNLGQGPELLIRYENEEAVDDSQLPKDRFSAERLKGVDSTLKIQPAELGDSAVYLCASSLTSPNEQFFGPGTRLTVL.

This sequence joins TRBV2 and TRBJ2-3; 13 nucleotides align to TRBD2. The CDR3 contains 16 residues. V was clipped by 5 bases and J by 6 bases; unmatched bases: 8. Looked up from germline, CDR1 is SNHLY and CDR2 is FYNNEI. CDR3 protein: CASSLLAGGPPDTQYF. The CDR3 DNA is TGTGCCAGCAGTTTACTAGCGGGAGGGCCCCCCGATACGCAGTATTTT.

The chain has TRBV30 and TRBJ1-5; 7 positions match TRBD1. CDR1 GTSNPN and CDR2 SVGIG come from the germline V gene (reference sequence). There are 14 residues in the CDR3. V lost 3 bases, J lost 3 bases, and 5 bases stayed unmatched. CDR3 DNA sequence: TGTGCCTGGAGCTTGGGACAGCTCAATCAGCCCCAGCATTTT. This sequence encodes CAWSLGQLNQPQHF.

J is TRBJ2-1 and V is TRBV4-3; possibly TRBD2 for D (6 bases). CDR3 length: 15 amino acids. V lost 2 bases, J lost 8 bases, and 16 bases lay in between. Germline CDR1 and CDR2: LGHNA and YSLEER. The CDR3 loop is CASSQLPGEVDEQFF. As DNA, the CDR3 is TGCGCCAGCAGCCAACTTCCGGGGGAGGTAGATGAGCAGTTCTTC.

The V and J genes are TRBV29-1 and TRBJ1-1, with 7 bases aligning to TRBD1. The length of the CDR3 is 12 residues. Germline V gene sequence: CDR1 SQVTM, CDR2 ANQGSEA. V gave up 7 bases and J gave up 2 bases; unmatched junction bases: 4. The DNA of the CDR3 is TGCAGCGCGGGACAGTTCAACACTGAAGCTTTCTTT. Translation: CSAGQFNTEAFF.

The chain links TRBV7-6 to TRBJ2-7, with 10 bases identical to TRBD2. Trimming at V came to 5 bases and at J to 6 bases, leaving 16 bases not matched to a gene. There are 17 residues in the CDR3. CDR1 is SGHVS and CDR2 is FNYEAQ in the germline V gene. CDR3 residues: CASSPYPTSGMPLEQYF. The CDR3 DNA reads as TGTGCCAGCAGCCCTTACCCAACTAGCGGGATGCCCCTCGAGCAGTACTTC.

CDR3 bases: TGTGCCAGCAGCCCTAGAAGACTAGCGGGTGGCAATGAGCAGTTCTTC. This encodes CASSPRRLAGGNEQFF. The chain couples TRBV7-2 to TRBJ2-1; TRBD2 aligns across 10 bases. CDR1 is SGHTA and CDR2 is FQGNSA in the germline V gene. V shed 5 bases and J 6 bases; nucleotides not matched to a gene: 10. The CDR3 runs to 16 residues.

On this clone itself: Distinct nucleotide sequences in the sample also encode this CDR3. This chain links TRBV6-1 with TRBJ2-7; the match to TRBD2 covers 12 bases. Germline lookup yields CDR1 MNHNS and CDR2 SASEGT. J gave up 3 bases and V 7 bases, and 4 bases lay outside the gene matches. CDR3 size: 14 residues. This CDR3 reads CASTRLAGVYEQYF. The CDR3 coding sequence is TGTGCCAGCACCCGACTAGCGGGAGTCTACGAGCAGTACTTC.